This passage covers 5 T cell receptor beta chains from one sample sequenced in a study of cytomegalovirus exposure and HLA in healthy donors. PCR was performed using 60 Vbeta and 13 Jbeta primers. Assay used: immunoSEQ multiplex PCR; TCRdb lists only in-frame clones, some missing. The table shows around 130,000 clones, with about 8.5% occurring only once. The sequencing input was PBMCs. Receptors originate from a man aged 40-55 years in good health and CMV-seronegative.

The gene calls are TRBV5-4 and TRBJ2-6, with D maybe TRBD1 (6 bases). Between the trimmed V and J ends, which lost 5 bases and 4 bases, there was a span of 13 bases. CDR3 length: 15 residues. Germline-derived CDR1 and CDR2 are SGHNT and YYREEE (reference sequence). The CDR3: CASSRWGPGANVLTF. For the CDR3, the DNA is TGTGCCAGCAGTCGATGGGGGCCCGGGGCCAACGTCCTGACTTTC.

Comment on this clone: The identical CDR3 is also encoded by other nucleotide sequences in the sample. Here the CDR3 reads CAIGQGNTEAFF. As DNA, the CDR3 is TGTGCAATCGGGCAGGGGAACACTGAAGCTTTCTTT. The chain has TRBV10-3 and TRBJ1-1; possibly TRBD1 for D (5 bases). Looked up from germline, CDR1 is ENHRY and CDR2 is SYGVKD. The CDR3 has 12 amino acids.

This chain uses TRBV28 with TRBJ2-7; possibly TRBD2 for D (5 bases). Germline lookup yields CDR1 MDHEN and CDR2 SYDVKM. The CDR3 runs to 14 residues. Trimming stripped 4 bases from V and 0 bases from J, with 10 bases between. CDR3 in DNA: TGTGCCAGCAGTTCCGACGGGAACTCCTACGAGCAGTACTTC. Protein sequence: CASSSDGNSYEQYF.

The chain carries TRBV5-6 and TRBJ1-5, with a tentative D call TRBD1 (6 bases). V lost 3 bases, J lost 7 bases, and 14 bases lay in between. The CDR3 totals 14 residues. Germline V gene data show CDR1 as SGHDT and CDR2 as YYEEEE. The CDR3 DNA is TGTGCCAGCAGCTACCGGACAGCCAAGCAGCCCCAGCATTTT. Protein: CASSYRTAKQPQHF.

This sequence joins TRBV2 and TRBJ1-5, with D hard to call. With 9 bases removed from V and 6 bases from J, the gap between germline ends came to 9 bases. Germline values: CDR1 SNHLY, CDR2 FYNNEI. CDR3 length: 11 amino acids. In DNA, the CDR3 is TGTGCCAGTGGAGAAGGTCAGCCCCAGCATTTT. This gives the protein CASGEGQPQHF. The full variable domain, with the rest looked up from reference TRBV2 and TRBJ1-5, is EPEVTQTPSHQVTQMGQEVILRCVPISNHLYFYWYRQILGQKVEFLVSFYNNEISEKSEIFDDQFSVERPDGSNFTLKIRSTKLEDSAMYFCASGEGQPQHFGDGTRLSIL.